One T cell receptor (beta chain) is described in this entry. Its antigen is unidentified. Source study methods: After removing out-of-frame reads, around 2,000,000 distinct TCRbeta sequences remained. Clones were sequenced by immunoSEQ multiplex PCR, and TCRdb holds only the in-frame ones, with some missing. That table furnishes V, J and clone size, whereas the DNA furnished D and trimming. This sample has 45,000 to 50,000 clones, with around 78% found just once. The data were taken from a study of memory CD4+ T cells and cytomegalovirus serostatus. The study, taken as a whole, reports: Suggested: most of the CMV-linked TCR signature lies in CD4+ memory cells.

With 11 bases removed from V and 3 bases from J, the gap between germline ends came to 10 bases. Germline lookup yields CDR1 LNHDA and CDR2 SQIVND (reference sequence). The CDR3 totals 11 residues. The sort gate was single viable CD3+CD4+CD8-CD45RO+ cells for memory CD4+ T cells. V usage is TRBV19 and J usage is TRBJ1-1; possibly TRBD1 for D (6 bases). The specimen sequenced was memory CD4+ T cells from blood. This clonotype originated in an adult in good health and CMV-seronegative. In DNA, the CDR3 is TGTGCCTCAGGGGAGTACACTGAAGCTTTCTTT. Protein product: CASGEYTEAFF.